Given below is one T cell receptor (beta chain) in context. Germline trimming cut 5 bases from V and 3 bases from J; bases unmatched to any gene: 5. The germline CDR1 and CDR2 sequences are SNHLY and FYNNEI. CDR3 size: 14 residues. The data were obtained in a study of blood T cell repertoires in COVID-19. Turning to the study itself: Sources were T cells, B-cell-depleted T cells, or PBMCs; the material itself was cDNA or gDNA.

The authors' processing: For nucleated cells, counts were estimated from reference gene primer amplification. Method: immunoSEQ multiplex PCR; TCRdb's copy keeps in-frame clones and lacks some. The DNA gave D and trimming, while V, J and clone size come from that table. The sample holds roughly 140,000 clones; about 80% are singletons and the top ten take around 8.6%. This rearrangement joins TRBV2 to TRBJ2-7; TRBD2 matches at 9 bases. The source material was peripheral blood. This clonotype was obtained from a human donor in a cohort sampled during active COVID-19. The CDR3 spells CASSTGLANYEQYF. The DNA of the CDR3 is TGTGCCAGCAGTACAGGACTAGCGAACTACGAGCAGTACTTC.